This passage covers 3 T cell receptor beta chains from one sample sequenced in a study of identifying expanded T cells in peripheral blood. Using immunoSEQ multiplex PCR, the repertoire was profiled, and TCRdb retains in-frame clones only, with some absent. Among about 100,000 clones listed, over 80% were seen once. The specimen sequenced was blood. The receptors originated from a person aged 18 to 75 in good health.

The chain has TRBV4-1 and TRBJ2-7; perhaps D is TRBD1 or TRBD2 (5 bases each). V lost 4 bases and J lost 3, with 16 bases in between. Germline V CDR1 and CDR2: MGHRA, YSYEKL. The CDR3 contains 15 residues. The CDR3 DNA follows: TGCGCCAGCAGCCGGGAGTTACAGACAGACTACGAGCAGTACTTC. Amino acid sequence: CASSRELQTDYEQYF.

This clone was seen only once. J is TRBJ2-7 and V is TRBV1; the D call in the table, TRBD2, was not verified against the DNA. TRBV1 is a pseudogene locus. The CDR3 is 17 amino acids. This CDR3 is CTSSQDPSGLALYEQYF. The CDR3 coding sequence is TGCACCAGCAGCCAAGATCCGTCGGGACTAGCCCTCTACGAGCAGTACTTC.

V and J are TRBV11-2 and TRBJ1-1, with 9 bases fitting TRBD1. CDR1 SGHAT and CDR2 FQNNGV come from the germline V gene. There are 13 residues in the CDR3. Trimming at V came to 6 bases and at J to 3 bases, leaving 2 bases not matched to a gene. CDR3 in amino acids: CASRQGADTEAFF. As DNA, the CDR3 is TGTGCCAGCAGACAGGGGGCTGACACTGAAGCTTTCTTT.